These T cell receptor beta chains were read from a single sample in a study of T-cell memory formation after mild COVID-19. TCRdb re-analysed the 5' RACE reads in MiXCR, keeping a single row per CDR3 protein. Of around 130,000 distinct CDR3 sequences in the sample, about 15% were seen once. The sequencing input was PBMCs or a T cell subset sorted from them (not recorded which). Every receptor here comes from a man aged 18 to 35 who had mild COVID-19 (a few samples of this study predate the infection). Cell type and time point are not known. CDR3s include the opening cysteine and the closing phenylalanine or tryptophan. A D gene is named only where the DNA matches it firmly. For some rows the clone size is stated as once, few or many, or as a class when expanded; others skip it.

v_call: TRBV3-1
d_call: .
cdr3_length: 13
j_call: TRBJ2-3
clone_size: few
cdr3_aa: CASSQGETRTQYF
cdr3_nt: TGTGCCAGCAGCCAAGGAGAGACTCGTACGCAGTATTTT

v_call: TRBV6-5
d_call: .
cdr3_length: 16
j_call: TRBJ1-4
clone_size: .
cdr3_aa: CASSYTGSWQNEKLFF
cdr3_nt: TGTGCCAGCAGTTACACAGGGTCCTGGCAAAATGAAAAACTGTTTTTT

v_call: TRBV5-1
d_call: TRBD1
cdr3_length: 16
j_call: TRBJ2-3
clone_size: .
cdr3_aa: CASSLGGTGGPDTQYF
cdr3_nt: TGCGCCAGCAGCTTGGGGGGGACAGGGGGCCCAGATACGCAGTATTTT

v_call: TRBV6-2/TRBV6-3
d_call: .
cdr3_length: 15
j_call: TRBJ2-3
clone_size: .
cdr3_aa: CASSSPHAGVDTQYF
cdr3_nt: TGTGCCAGCAGTTCCCCCCACGCAGGGGTAGATACGCAGTATTTT

v_call: TRBV11-2
d_call: .
cdr3_length: 14
j_call: TRBJ1-2
clone_size: .
cdr3_aa: CASSLSGGYVGYTF
cdr3_nt: TGTGCCAGCAGCTTATCGGGAGGTTATGTAGGCTACACCTTC

v_call: TRBV7-2
d_call: .
cdr3_length: 12
j_call: TRBJ2-5
clone_size: few
cdr3_aa: CASTGSQETQYF
cdr3_nt: TGTGCCAGCACCGGCTCACAAGAGACCCAGTACTTC

v_call: TRBV9
d_call: .
cdr3_length: 15
j_call: TRBJ2-2
clone_size: .
cdr3_aa: CASTVEGVGTGELFF
cdr3_nt: TGTGCCAGCACCGTTGAGGGCGTGGGCACCGGGGAGCTGTTTTTT

v_call: TRBV20-1
d_call: .
cdr3_length: 12
j_call: TRBJ2-7
clone_size: .
cdr3_aa: CSARLGGDVQYF
cdr3_nt: TGCAGTGCTAGACTGGGGGGTGACGTGCAGTACTTC

v_call: TRBV11-2
d_call: .
cdr3_length: 14
j_call: TRBJ2-7
clone_size: few
cdr3_aa: CASSLEYGGSEQYF
cdr3_nt: TGTGCCAGCAGCTTAGAGTATGGGGGAAGCGAGCAGTACTTC

v_call: TRBV6-5
d_call: .
cdr3_length: 15
j_call: TRBJ2-2
clone_size: many
cdr3_aa: CASSPEGGWTGELFF
cdr3_nt: TGTGCCAGCAGTCCTGAAGGGGGTTGGACCGGGGAGCTGTTTTTT

v_call: TRBV12-3/TRBV12-4
d_call: TRBD1
cdr3_length: 15
j_call: TRBJ1-3
clone_size: few
cdr3_aa: CASSFGQGAGNTIYF
cdr3_nt: TGTGCCAGCAGTTTTGGGCAGGGGGCTGGAAACACCATATATTTT

v_call: TRBV4-3
d_call: .
cdr3_length: 15
j_call: TRBJ2-3
clone_size: few
cdr3_aa: CASSQGQGGQDTQYF
cdr3_nt: TGCGCCAGCAGCCAAGGCCAGGGGGGACAAGATACGCAGTATTTT

v_call: TRBV4-1
d_call: TRBD1
cdr3_length: 14
j_call: TRBJ1-2
clone_size: .
cdr3_aa: CASSQAGQGFGYTF
cdr3_nt: TGCGCCAGCAGCCAAGCGGGACAGGGTTTTGGCTACACCTTC

v_call: TRBV20-1
d_call: .
cdr3_length: 15
j_call: TRBJ2-3
clone_size: .
cdr3_aa: CSATTRTKGRDTQYF
cdr3_nt: TGCAGTGCCACAACGCGGACCAAGGGGAGAGATACGCAGTATTTT

v_call: TRBV4-3
d_call: .
cdr3_length: 16
j_call: TRBJ2-3
clone_size: few
cdr3_aa: CASSQEGAGKVGTQYF
cdr3_nt: TGCGCCAGCAGCCAAGAAGGTGCAGGCAAAGTGGGTACGCAGTATTTT

v_call: TRBV20-1
d_call: TRBD2
cdr3_length: 15
j_call: TRBJ2-7
clone_size: .
cdr3_aa: CSAQELAGASYEQYF
cdr3_nt: TGCAGTGCCCAGGAGCTAGCGGGGGCATCCTACGAGCAGTACTTC

v_call: TRBV12-3/TRBV12-4
d_call: TRBD1
cdr3_length: 13
j_call: TRBJ2-7
clone_size: .
cdr3_aa: CASSLRQGSEQYF
cdr3_nt: TGTGCCAGCAGTTTACGACAGGGGAGCGAGCAGTACTTC

v_call: TRBV7-2
d_call: .
cdr3_length: 18
j_call: TRBJ2-3
clone_size: few
cdr3_aa: CASSREALRELTGDTQYF
cdr3_nt: TGTGCCAGCAGCCGAGAAGCCCTCCGGGAGTTAACCGGGGATACGCAGTATTTT

v_call: TRBV7-9
d_call: .
cdr3_length: 14
j_call: TRBJ2-3
clone_size: many
cdr3_aa: CASSLVFITDTQYF
cdr3_nt: TGTGCCAGCAGCTTAGTTTTTATCACAGATACGCAGTATTTT

v_call: TRBV18
d_call: TRBD2
cdr3_length: 16
j_call: TRBJ2-1
clone_size: few
cdr3_aa: CASSPTSGGTNNEQFF
cdr3_nt: TGTGCCAGCTCACCAACTAGCGGGGGAACAAACAATGAGCAGTTCTTC

v_call: TRBV4-3
d_call: .
cdr3_length: 17
j_call: TRBJ2-6
clone_size: .
cdr3_aa: CASSRPPTGSGANVLTF
cdr3_nt: TGCGCCAGCAGCCGACCTCCGACTGGCTCTGGGGCCAACGTCCTGACTTTC

v_call: TRBV20-1
d_call: .
cdr3_length: 15
j_call: TRBJ1-5
clone_size: .
cdr3_aa: CSSQSGGRGNQPQHF
cdr3_nt: TGCAGCTCCCAGTCCGGGGGAAGAGGCAATCAGCCCCAGCATTTT

v_call: TRBV5-8
d_call: .
cdr3_length: 14
j_call: TRBJ1-5
clone_size: few
cdr3_aa: CASNFGGMNQPQHF
cdr3_nt: TGTGCCAGCAACTTTGGGGGTATGAATCAGCCCCAGCATTTT

v_call: TRBV7-2
d_call: TRBD1
cdr3_length: 13
j_call: TRBJ1-5
clone_size: many
cdr3_aa: CASSLEGQQPQHF
cdr3_nt: TGTGCCAGCAGCTTAGAGGGACAGCAGCCCCAGCATTTT

v_call: TRBV5-4
d_call: .
cdr3_length: 15
j_call: TRBJ2-5
clone_size: .
cdr3_aa: CASSLARAGGETQYF
cdr3_nt: TGTGCCAGCAGCTTGGCTCGGGCTGGCGGGGAGACCCAGTACTTC